These T cell receptor beta chains were read from a single sample in a study of blood T cells in healthy people across ages. TCRdb called the 5' RACE reads again in MiXCR, with one record for every CDR3 protein. The sample contains some 760,000 distinct CDR3 sequences, 20% to 30% of which appear only once. These data are also associated with another study on T cells of mothers and their children.

The specimen was blood. The receptors come from a boy aged 10-17 years in good health. Each CDR3 is given with its conserved first and last residue. The D gene is left open where the match is weak. Rows give clone size only sometimes, using once, few, many, or a class for an expanded clone.

J: TRBJ2-3; V: TRBV20-1; size: -; D: -; CDR3: CSAAPRGKDTQYF; DNA: TGCAGTGCTGCCCCGAGGGGGAAAGATACGCAGTATTTT
J: TRBJ1-2; V: TRBV7-3; size: -; D: -; CDR3: CANSLMPSRVGGYTF; DNA: TGTGCCAACAGCTTAATGCCCAGCAGGGTGGGGGGCTACACCTTC
J: TRBJ1-4; V: TRBV18; size: -; D: -; CDR3: CASSTSGQYNEKLFF; DNA: TGTGCCAGCTCAACATCGGGACAATATAATGAAAAACTGTTTTTT
J: TRBJ2-7; V: TRBV20-1; size: few; D: TRBD1; CDR3: CSARYRDSFSYEQYF; DNA: TGCAGTGCAAGGTACCGGGACAGCTTCTCCTACGAGCAGTACTTC
J: TRBJ2-1; V: TRBV14; size: -; D: -; CDR3: CASSLRVAASYNEQFF; DNA: TGTGCCAGCAGCCTCCGTGTAGCGGCCTCCTACAATGAGCAGTTCTTC
J: TRBJ2-5; V: TRBV10-3; size: few; D: -; CDR3: CAISESITGQETQYF; DNA: TGTGCCATCAGTGAGTCGATTACAGGTCAAGAGACCCAGTACTTC
J: TRBJ2-7; V: TRBV2; size: -; D: -; CDR3: CASSEAPPLGIRDVGSYEQYF; DNA: TGTGCCAGCAGTGAAGCGCCCCCTTTGGGAATACGGGACGTAGGTTCCTACGAGCAGTACTTC
J: TRBJ2-7; V: TRBV20-1; size: -; D: -; CDR3: CSARDLYGRPYEQYF; DNA: TGCAGTGCTAGAGATCTGTACGGTCGACCCTACGAGCAGTACTTC
J: TRBJ2-3; V: TRBV10-3; size: -; D: TRBD1; CDR3: CAISDPGQTSTDTQYF; DNA: TGTGCCATCAGTGACCCGGGACAGACTAGCACAGATACGCAGTATTTT
J: TRBJ2-3; V: TRBV29-1; size: -; D: TRBD2; CDR3: CSVGRTSGSISPSHTQYF; DNA: TGCAGCGTTGGGCGGACTAGCGGGAGTATAAGTCCGTCACATACGCAGTATTTT
J: TRBJ2-7; V: TRBV6-1; size: -; D: TRBD2; CDR3: CASSDGLAGGSYEQYF; DNA: TGTGCCAGCAGTGACGGACTAGCGGGGGGCTCCTACGAGCAGTACTTC
J: TRBJ2-7; V: TRBV29-1; size: many; D: TRBD1; CDR3: CSARTGGSYEQYF; DNA: TGCAGCGCTCGGACAGGGGGAAGCTACGAGCAGTACTTC
J: TRBJ2-7; V: TRBV28; size: few; D: TRBD1; CDR3: CASRVGGVYEQYF; DNA: TGTGCCAGCAGGGTAGGGGGCGTCTACGAGCAGTACTTC
J: TRBJ2-5; V: TRBV7-3; size: -; D: -; CDR3: CASSLGRVQEAQYF; DNA: TGTGCCAGCAGCCTGGGGAGAGTCCAAGAGGCCCAGTACTTC
J: TRBJ2-7; V: TRBV6-2/TRBV6-3; size: -; D: TRBD2; CDR3: CTSGGYEQYF; DNA: TGTACCAGCGGGGGATACGAGCAGTACTTC
J: TRBJ1-6; V: TRBV7-9; size: few; D: -; CDR3: CASSHPRGQGGSPLHF; DNA: TGTGCCAGCAGCCACCCTAGGGGTCAGGGAGGCTCACCCCTCCACTTT
J: TRBJ2-2; V: TRBV4-3; size: few; D: -; CDR3: CASSQDQGQELFF; DNA: TGCGCCAGCAGCCAAGATCAGGGTCAGGAGCTGTTTTTT
J: TRBJ1-1; V: TRBV20-1; size: few; D: -; CDR3: CSATRRQGNGEAFF; DNA: TGCAGTGCTACCAGGCGGCAGGGTAATGGTGAAGCTTTCTTT
J: TRBJ2-4; V: TRBV2; size: -; D: -; CDR3: CASSESRLDIQYF; DNA: TGTGCCAGCAGTGAATCACGGTTAGACATTCAGTACTTC
J: TRBJ2-5; V: TRBV3-1; size: -; D: TRBD1; CDR3: CASSPQGDQETQYF; DNA: TGTGCCAGCAGCCCTCAGGGGGACCAAGAGACCCAGTACTTC
J: TRBJ2-2; V: TRBV7-2; size: few; D: -; CDR3: CASSLFWGLDTGELFF; DNA: TGTGCCAGCAGCTTATTCTGGGGCTTGGACACCGGGGAGCTGTTTTTT
J: TRBJ2-2; V: TRBV30; size: -; D: TRBD1; CDR3: CAWSVVAGGDTGELFF; DNA: TGTGCCTGGAGTGTAGTGGCAGGGGGTGACACCGGGGAGCTGTTTTTT
J: TRBJ2-1; V: TRBV6-2/TRBV6-3; size: -; D: -; CDR3: CASSYSREQFF; DNA: TGTGCCAGCAGTTACTCGAGGGAGCAGTTCTTC
J: TRBJ2-7; V: TRBV10-3; size: many; D: TRBD2; CDR3: CAISTSGGAYEQYF; DNA: TGTGCCATCAGTACTAGCGGAGGGGCCTACGAGCAGTACTTC
J: TRBJ1-1; V: TRBV3-1; size: few; D: -; CDR3: CASSQTGHSNTEAFF; DNA: TGTGCCAGCAGCCAAACCGGACATTCGAACACTGAAGCTTTCTTT
J: TRBJ1-4; V: TRBV20-1; size: -; D: TRBD1; CDR3: CSAREHGQAYNEKLFF; DNA: TGCAGTGCTAGAGAACACGGACAGGCATATAATGAAAAACTGTTTTTT
J: TRBJ1-4; V: TRBV4-3; size: -; D: -; CDR3: CASSQGIGQINEKLFF; DNA: TGCGCCAGCAGCCAAGGGATTGGGCAGATTAATGAAAAACTGTTTTTT
J: TRBJ2-1; V: TRBV10-2; size: -; D: TRBD2; CDR3: CASSSGGYSYNEQFF; DNA: TGCGCCAGCAGTAGCGGGGGGTACTCCTACAATGAGCAGTTCTTC
J: TRBJ1-4; V: TRBV12-3/TRBV12-4; size: -; D: -; CDR3: CASSPEGMANEKLFF; DNA: TGTGCCAGCAGTCCCGAGGGCATGGCTAATGAAAAACTGTTTTTT
J: TRBJ1-6; V: TRBV3-1; size: -; D: -; CDR3: CASSPLGGKNSPLHF; DNA: TGTGCCAGCAGCCCCCTCGGCGGGAAGAATTCACCCCTCCACTTT
J: TRBJ1-2; V: TRBV28; size: few; D: -; CDR3: CASRGAGAYGYTF; DNA: TGTGCCAGCAGGGGAGCGGGGGCTTATGGCTACACCTTC
J: TRBJ2-7; V: TRBV7-8; size: -; D: -; CDR3: CASSNLGAYEQYF; DNA: TGTGCCAGCAGCAATCTGGGCGCCTACGAGCAGTACTTC
J: TRBJ1-4; V: TRBV7-9; size: few; D: -; CDR3: CASSLGTVLNEKLFF; DNA: TGTGCCAGCAGCTTAGGGACAGTGCTTAATGAAAAACTGTTTTTT
J: TRBJ2-2; V: TRBV27; size: few; D: -; CDR3: CASREAGPSTGELFF; DNA: TGTGCCAGCAGGGAAGCGGGCCCGAGTACCGGGGAGCTGTTTTTT
J: TRBJ2-2; V: TRBV7-2; size: few; D: -; CDR3: CASSLILNTGELFF; DNA: TGTGCCAGCAGCTTAATCCTGAACACCGGGGAGCTGTTTTTT
J: TRBJ1-6; V: TRBV4-3; size: -; D: -; CDR3: CASSRGTENSPLHF; DNA: TGCGCCAGCAGTCGAGGAACCGAGAATTCACCCCTCCACTTT
J: TRBJ2-7; V: TRBV24-1; size: -; D: TRBD1; CDR3: CATSGSGTGVYEQYF; DNA: TGTGCCACCAGTGGCTCCGGGACAGGGGTCTACGAGCAGTACTTC
J: TRBJ2-5; V: TRBV29-1; size: few; D: TRBD2; CDR3: CSVEGTSGRSSQYF; DNA: TGCAGCGTTGAGGGAACTAGCGGGAGATCGTCCCAGTACTTC
J: TRBJ2-7; V: TRBV10-3; size: few; D: -; CDR3: CAISESMVGPLDF; DNA: TGTGCCATCAGTGAGTCGATGGTAGGACCCCTAGACTTC
J: TRBJ2-7; V: TRBV19; size: -; D: -; CDR3: CASSIWFKGYEQYF; DNA: TGTGCCAGTAGTATCTGGTTTAAGGGTTACGAGCAGTACTTC
J: TRBJ1-1; V: TRBV7-8; size: -; D: -; CDR3: CASSLGLGATEAFF; DNA: TGTGCCAGCAGCTTAGGTTTAGGTGCGACTGAAGCTTTCTTT
J: TRBJ2-7; V: TRBV7-2; size: few; D: TRBD1; CDR3: CASSSEGTAYEQYF; DNA: TGTGCCAGCAGCTCTGAGGGGACAGCCTACGAGCAGTACTTC
J: TRBJ2-1; V: TRBV7-2; size: -; D: -; CDR3: CASTVLIASSYNEQFF; DNA: TGTGCCAGCACCGTCTTAATAGCAAGCTCCTACAATGAGCAGTTCTTC
J: TRBJ2-5; V: TRBV7-2; size: few; D: TRBD2; CDR3: CASSLRRGGGETQYF; DNA: TGTGCCAGCAGCTTACGTCGCGGGGGAGGGGAGACCCAGTACTTC
J: TRBJ2-3; V: TRBV10-3; size: -; D: -; CDR3: CAISEYNPTDTQYF; DNA: TGTGCCATCAGTGAGTATAACCCCACAGATACGCAGTATTTT